This T cell receptor (beta chain) emerged from a study of blood T cell repertoires in COVID-19 (dated by TCRdb to the early 2020s). Background on the whole study: Samples covering the acute and convalescent phases of COVID-19 were provided by collaborators in the United States, Italy and Spain. The prospective study material was composed of cDNA or gDNA derived from T cells, B-cell-depleted T cells, or PBMCs. The dataset comprised deeply sampled blood TCRbeta repertoires from subjects exposed to, actively infected with, or recovered from COVID-19. The repertoires were made available in a free public database intended to serve as a resource for research on the immune response to SARS-CoV-2. Samples came from the ongoing ImmuneRACE study (first 160 participants) plus 1,254 subjects from 6 global collaborators. The sample metadata nearly always contained a de-identified subject ID, COVID-19 status, age in years and sex. Where available, HLA class I and class II types were obtained from metadata supplied by the sample provider rather than from assay-based typing. The paper as a whole reports these results and caveats: How much clinical and demographic metadata was included differed by source and by participant, and the metadata was provided uncurated.

Concerning this clone: The antigen this receptor binds is unknown. No clone much larger than this one lies a single base away; base qualities are absent.

The collaborating institutions used their own protocols to collect whole blood in K2EDTA tubes. For TCRbeta analysis, collaborator samples were shipped as frozen whole blood, as isolated PBMCs, or as DNA extracted from either sample type. The CDR3, from cysteine to phenylalanine, totals 14 residues. Of the read, only the CDR3 DNA is kept; its 42 bases are in frame from base 1. V gives up 6 bases and J gives up 0 bases, and the segment between their germline ends measures 11 bases. CDR1 and CDR2 are drawn from the germline V gene (reference sequence): LNHDA, SQIVND. The immunoSEQ Assay, a bias-controlled multiplex PCR, was used to amplify TCRbeta CDR3 regions from genomic DNA. As for how the authors treated the data: Nucleated cell counts per sample were estimated from amplification of reference gene primers within the assay. Sequence reads were collapsed and filtered to measure the absolute abundance of every unique TCRbeta CDR3 rearrangement. For each sample, productive Simpson clonality was calculated by taking the square root of Simpson's diversity index across productive rearrangements. This immuneACCESS table, as held by TCRdb, lists in-frame sequences with V and J called but not all clones. Of the missing ones, under half trace to an unresolved V gene in checked studies; the others have no known cause. The D gene and trimming were derived from the DNA, and the V and J assignments and clone size from that table. This sample lists roughly 22,000 clones; 92% were detected once. 25% to 35% of the sample is in the top ten clones.

The source material was peripheral blood. Rearrangement joined TRBV19 to TRBJ1-2, and perhaps TRBD1 as D gene, on 6 matching bases. The TCR sequence derives from a man between 65 and 85 years old with active COVID-19. The CDR3 amino acid sequence is: CASREQGANYGYTF. In nucleotide form, the sequence is TGTGCCAGTAGAGAACAGGGAGCTAACTATGGCTACACCTTC. The CDR3 plus the reference TRBV19 and TRBJ1-2 genes for the other parts give the full variable domain: DGGITQSPKYLFRKEGQNVTLSCEQNLNHDAMYWYRQDPGQGLRLIYYSQIVNDFQKGDIAEGYSVSREKKESFPLTVTSAQKNPTAFYLCASREQGANYGYTFGSGTRLTVV.